The present T cell receptor beta chain was sequenced within a study of read filtering for tumor transcriptome and immune sequencing. Study-wide results and limits: Even smaller IR-seq throughput identified most shared clonotypes. Sorted CD138-negative bone marrow cells were not purified T cells.

At the time of active disease, bone marrow was collected from every patient. Trimming removed 5 bases at V and 4 bases at J, with 9 bases between. Germline values: CDR1 SEHNR, CDR2 FQNEAQ (reference sequence). The CDR3 consists of 13 residues. Molecular barcoded adaptors covering alpha/delta and beta/gamma chains were used on 400 ng RNA. TCRdb re-derived calls from the reads in MiXCR, one entry per CDR3 protein. Here the sample spans about 86,000 distinct CDR3 sequences, roughly an eighth being singletons. With regard to this clonotype: Its target is not known.

The receptor's source is a donor aged 40 or older with multiple myeloma. Sequencing was carried out using a population of CD138-negative cells sorted from bone marrow. The V call is TRBV7-9, the J call TRBJ1-5; D is undetermined. CDR3 sequence reads: CASSVGDNQPQHF. CDR3 nucleotides: TGTGCCAGCAGCGTCGGGGATAATCAGCCCCAGCATTTT.